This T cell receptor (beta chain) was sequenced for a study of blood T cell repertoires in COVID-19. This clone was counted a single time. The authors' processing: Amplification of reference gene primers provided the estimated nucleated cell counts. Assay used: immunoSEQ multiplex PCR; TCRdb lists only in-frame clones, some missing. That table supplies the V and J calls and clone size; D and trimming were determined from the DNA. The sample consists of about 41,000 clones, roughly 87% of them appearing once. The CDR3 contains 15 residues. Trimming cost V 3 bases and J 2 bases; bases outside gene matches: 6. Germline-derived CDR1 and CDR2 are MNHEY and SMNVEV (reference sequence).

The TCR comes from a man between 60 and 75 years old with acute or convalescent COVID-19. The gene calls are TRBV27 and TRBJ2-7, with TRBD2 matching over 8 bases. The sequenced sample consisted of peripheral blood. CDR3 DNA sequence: TGTGCCAGCAGTTTCCAGCGGGGGCCAGCCTACGAGCAGTACTTC. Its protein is CASSFQRGPAYEQYF.